This entry lists 28 T cell receptor beta chains sequenced from one sample in a study of cytomegalovirus exposure and HLA in healthy donors. PCR employed 60 Vbeta and 13 Jbeta primers. Sequenced by immunoSEQ multiplex PCR; TCRdb stores in-frame clones only, minus some. The sample holds approximately 140,000 clones, around 57% seen once. Input material: PBMCs. The receptors here all came from a male donor in good health and CMV-seronegative.

The genes are TRBV18 and TRBJ2-7; perhaps TRBD2 as D (6 bases). Germline V gives CDR1 KGHSH, CDR2 LQKENI. CDR3 size: 13 residues. V shed 0 bases and J shed 6 bases, with 9 bases lying between them. The DNA for the CDR3 is TGTGCCAGCTCACCACCGGGGGGAGGCGAGCAGTACTTC. Its translation is CASSPPGGGEQYF.

The table lists this clone with a count of one. V is TRBV5-1 and J is TRBJ2-3, with 12 bases lining up with TRBD2. The CDR3 consists of 17 residues. Germline-derived CDR1 and CDR2 are SGHRS and YFSETQ. V lost 3 bases, J lost 2 bases, and 7 bases stayed unmatched. CDR3 DNA: TGCGCCAGCAGCTCTTTCGGACTAGCGGGGACCACAGATACGCAGTATTTT. Translating it yields CASSSFGLAGTTDTQYF.

The gene calls are TRBV6-6 and TRBJ1-2, with D maybe TRBD1 (5 bases). In germline, CDR1 is MNHNY, CDR2 SVGAGI (reference sequence). V was shortened by 6 bases and J by 8 bases, with 13 bases between the two germline ends. This CDR3 spans 12 amino acids. The CDR3 is CASSQGEVGYTF. Here the CDR3 DNA reads TGTGCCAGCAGCCAGGGCGAGGTCGGCTACACCTTC.

This clone occurred a few times. The chain couples TRBV5-8 to TRBJ1-5; TRBD1 aligns across 7 bases. The CDR3 spans 15 residues. Germline-derived CDR1 and CDR2 are SGHTS and YDEGEE. Trimming at V came to 4 bases and at J to 6 bases, leaving 10 bases not matched to a gene. CDR3: CASSAGTVSGQPQHF. DNA of the CDR3: TGTGCCAGCAGCGCCGGGACAGTCTCGGGTCAGCCCCAGCATTTT.

The chain employs TRBV27 and TRBJ2-7, with a possible D match to TRBD1 (5 bases). The germline V and J ends were trimmed by 3 bases and 1 base, with 7 bases remaining between them. The CDR3 is 13 amino acids. Germline V CDR1 and CDR2: MNHEY, SMNVEV (reference sequence). The CDR3 region has the DNA TGTGCCAGCAGTTTCCAGGGTTCCTACGAGCAGTACTTC. It encodes CASSFQGSYEQYF.

This chain uses TRBV2 with TRBJ1-5, with D unclear. This CDR3 is 14 amino acids long. Germline V lookup: CDR1 SNHLY, CDR2 FYNNEI. V lost 7 bases, J lost 0 bases, and 10 bases lay in between. The CDR3 spells CASTYISSNQPQHF. In DNA, the CDR3 is TGTGCCAGCACGTACATTTCTAGCAATCAGCCCCAGCATTTT.

This clone turned up a few times. V gene TRBV7-9 combines with J gene TRBJ2-3; 10 bases match TRBD2. Germline CDR1 SEHNR, CDR2 FQNEAQ (reference sequence). Losses at the gene ends were 11 bases for V and 0 bases for J; bases not matched to a gene: 8. The CDR3 is 15 residues long. The CDR3 DNA is TGTGCCGGGTCTAGCGGGGGTACTAGCACAGATACGCAGTATTTT. This translates into CAGSSGGTSTDTQYF.

In its sample, this clone was seen a few times. The rearrangement links TRBV6-1 to TRBJ2-1; 9 bases are a match to TRBD1. The junction had 11 bases not matched to a gene; V was cut back by 4 bases and J by 7 bases. CDR3 length equals 16 residues. The V gene's germline CDR1 is MNHNS and CDR2 SASEGT. The CDR3 protein is CASSGTGTGWGNEQFF. DNA of the CDR3: TGTGCCAGCAGTGGAACCGGGACAGGGTGGGGGAATGAGCAGTTCTTC.

Points on this clone: Relative to the germline gene, one junction end is altered; a read error may explain this. The chain combines TRBV5-1 with TRBJ1-4, with D hard to call. This CDR3 spans 15 amino acids. Germline loops: CDR1 SGHRS, CDR2 YFSETQ. CDR3 protein: CSSSAGPPREEKLFF. CDR3 nucleotides: TGCTCCAGCAGCGCCGGACCCCCGAGGGAGGAAAAACTGTTTTTT.

The chain joins TRBV11-3 to TRBJ2-2; 7 bases fit TRBD1. Germline loops: CDR1 SGHNT, CDR2 YENEEA. V was clipped by 2 bases and J by 4 bases; unmatched bases: 4. The CDR3 sequence is 15 residues long. This CDR3 reads CASSLTGARTGELFF. DNA for the CDR3: TGTGCCAGCAGCTTAACAGGGGCGCGCACCGGGGAGCTGTTTTTT.

This clone was seen only a few times. V gene TRBV5-8 combines with J gene TRBJ1-5; 7 bases match TRBD1. Trimming took 3 bases from V and 2 from J; bases not matched to a gene: 11. CDR3 length: 17 amino acids. The germline gives CDR1 SGHTS, CDR2 YDEGEE. The chain's CDR3 is CASSSRDLDRGNQPQHF. The CDR3, as DNA: TGTGCCAGCAGCTCCAGAGATCTAGACAGGGGCAATCAGCCCCAGCATTTT.

The chain recombines TRBV7-9 with TRBJ2-1; TRBD1 is a possible D gene (5 bases). The ends were cut back, 5 bases at V and 6 bases at J, with 26 bases in the middle. Germline V gene data show CDR1 as SEHNR and CDR2 as FQNEAQ (reference sequence). The CDR3 sequence is 18 residues long. The CDR3 region is CASSPPTVGLGLGNEQFF. The CDR3 coding sequence is TGTGCCAGCAGCCCCCCGACCGTAGGGTTGGGGCTGGGCAATGAGCAGTTCTTC.

This rearrangement joins TRBV14 to TRBJ2-7; 13 bases are a match to TRBD2. Germline assignment: CDR1 SGHDN and CDR2 FVKESK. The length of the CDR3 is 14 residues. The trim removed 0 bases at V and 12 bases at J, leaving 5 bases unmatched. The CDR3 DNA follows: TGTGCCAGCAGCCAAGAACTAGCGGGGGGGCCGCGGTACTTC. Encoded protein: CASSQELAGGPRYF.

This sequence joins TRBV7-6 and TRBJ2-5; possible D gene TRBD1, 5 bases. The CDR3 has 15 residues. CDR1 and CDR2 from the germline V gene are SGHVS and FNYEAQ. V dropped 2 bases and J dropped 3 bases, with 13 bases sitting between them. The DNA for the CDR3 is TGTGCCAGCAGCTTATGGGGCAGGGTCGAAGAGACCCAGTACTTC. Residues: CASSLWGRVEETQYF.

CDR3 region: CATLSCPMNTEAFF. The CDR3 region has the DNA TGTGCCACCCTGAGCTGCCCCATGAACACTGAAGCTTTCTTT. This chain uses TRBV11-3 with TRBJ1-1; no reliable D call. Trimming left V 10 bases short and J 0 bases short, with 15 bases between. Per the germline V gene, CDR1 is SGHNT and CDR2 is YENEEA. The CDR3 consists of 14 residues.

This clone was observed a handful of times. This chain joins TRBV13 and TRBJ2-7, with 7 bases that match TRBD1. The trim removed 6 bases at V and 4 bases at J, leaving 9 bases unmatched. Germline V gives CDR1 PRHDT, CDR2 FYEKMQ (reference sequence). This CDR3 spans 14 amino acids. For the CDR3, the DNA is TGTGCCAGCAGGTCATGGACAGGCGGGTACGAGCAGTACTTC. It translates to CASRSWTGGYEQYF.

The chain carries TRBV6-6 and TRBJ2-7, with 7 bases identical to TRBD2. This CDR3 spans 14 amino acids. Germline CDR1 MNHNY, CDR2 SVGAGI (reference sequence). The ends lost 8 bases at V and 7 bases at J; junction bases unmatched: 14. CDR3 DNA sequence: TGTGCCAGCCGGAACCCTAGCGGCCGGGGAGAGCAGTACTTC. Translating it yields CASRNPSGRGEQYF.

The CDR3 loop reads CASSYSGEDEKLFF. The CDR3 region has the DNA TGTGCCAGCAGTTACTCAGGGGAGGATGAAAAACTGTTTTTT. The chain uses TRBV6-5 and TRBJ1-4, with D perhaps matching TRBD1 (5 bases). Trimming pared 0 bases from V and 6 bases from J, leaving 8 bases between. CDR3 size: 14 residues. Germline V gene lookup returns CDR1 MNHEY and CDR2 SVGAGI.

The rearrangement links TRBV6-6 to TRBJ2-7, with 7 nucleotides matching TRBD2. J lost 7 bases, V lost 2 bases, and 5 bases had no gene match. CDR1 is MNHNY, CDR2 SVGAGI, per germline (reference sequence). The CDR3 has 13 amino acids. The CDR3 DNA reads as TGTGCCAGCAGTTACCCCGCGGGGGAAGAGCAGTACTTC. It specifies CASSYPAGEEQYF.

This clone was detected only a few times. The gene calls are TRBV2 and TRBJ2-2; 8 bases map to TRBD1. This CDR3 region has 15 residues. Germline CDR1 and CDR2: SNHLY and FYNNEI. J lost 4 bases, V lost 6 bases, and 7 bases had no gene match. CDR3 nucleotides: TGTGCCAGCAGGATCGGGACAGGTGCCACCGGGGAGCTGTTTTTT. It translates to CASRIGTGATGELFF.

The chain is built from TRBV18 and TRBJ1-2; 9 bases agree with TRBD1. There are 14 residues in the CDR3. J lost 5 bases, V lost 5 bases, and 6 bases had no gene match. CDR1 is KGHSH and CDR2 is LQKENI in the germline V gene. CDR3 sequence reads: CASSTGTGLYGYTF. The CDR3 DNA reads as TGTGCCAGCTCAACCGGGACAGGGTTGTATGGCTACACCTTC.

J is TRBJ2-1 and V is TRBV18; 11 bases are a match to TRBD2. The length of the CDR3 is 18 residues. V lost 1 base to trimming and J lost 1 base; unmatched junction nucleotides: 6. Germline V gene sequence: CDR1 KGHSH, CDR2 LQKENI. The CDR3 is CASSPRVLAGGSYNEQFF. CDR3 in DNA: TGTGCCAGCTCACCACGGGTGCTAGCGGGGGGATCCTACAATGAGCAGTTCTTC.

The CDR3 protein is CASSVAGADLNTEAFF. CDR3 bases: TGTGCCAGCAGCGTAGCTGGGGCGGACCTGAACACTGAAGCTTTCTTT. The chain combines TRBV9 with TRBJ1-1; D is perhaps TRBD1 (5 bases). Looked up from germline, CDR1 is SGDLS and CDR2 is YYNGEE. This CDR3 has 16 amino acids. V lost 0 bases and J 0 bases, leaving 12 bases between the germline ends.

This clone showed up just a few times. DNA of the CDR3: TGTGCCAGCAGCCAGGGGGTAGCGGGGGGATACAGCACAGATACGCAGTATTTT. As protein: CASSQGVAGGYSTDTQYF. The chain employs TRBV9 and TRBJ2-3; 10 bases line up with TRBD2. CDR3 length equals 18 residues. The germline V gene encodes CDR1 SGDLS and CDR2 YYNGEE. V lost 4 bases and J lost 0; bases outside the gene matches: 11.

This clone was seen a handful of times. The chain carries TRBV9 and TRBJ1-2; TRBD1 aligns across 7 bases. V was pared by 4 bases and J by 5 bases, with 11 bases of the junction left unmatched. The CDR3 sequence is 15 residues long. Germline-derived CDR1 and CDR2 are SGDLS and YYNGEE. CDR3 bases: TGTGCCAGCAGCCCTACAGGGGACTCGGGGTATGGCTACACCTTC. Protein sequence: CASSPTGDSGYGYTF.

This clone was observed a single time. The genes are TRBV9 and TRBJ2-1, with D possibly TRBD1 on 6 matching bases. The CDR3 is made up of 15 amino acids. The ends were cut back, 0 bases at V and 10 bases at J, with 17 bases in the middle. CDR1 is SGDLS, CDR2 YYNGEE, per germline. Here the CDR3 DNA reads TGTGCCAGCAGCGTAGAGGGAACAGGGCCCTTGGAGCAGTTCTTC. Protein product: CASSVEGTGPLEQFF. Together with reference TRBV9 and TRBJ2-1, the CDR3 gives the full variable domain: DSGVTQTPKHLITATGQRVTLRCSPRSGDLSVYWYQQSLDQGLQFLIQYYNGEERAKGNILERFSAQQFPDLHSELNLSSLELGDSALYFCASSVEGTGPLEQFFGPGTRLTVL.

The chain uses TRBV19 and TRBJ2-3; TRBD2 aligns across 13 bases. Germline loops: CDR1 LNHDA, CDR2 SQIVND (reference sequence). With V trimmed by 6 bases and J by 3 bases, 3 bases remained unmatched. The CDR3 is 15 residues long. The CDR3 DNA reads TGTGCCAGTAGCGGACTAGCGGGGGAGACAGATACGCAGTATTTT. This translates into CASSGLAGETDTQYF. Looking up the rest from reference TRBV19 and TRBJ2-3 gives the full variable domain: DGGITQSPKYLFRKEGQNVTLSCEQNLNHDAMYWYRQDPGQGLRLIYYSQIVNDFQKGDIAEGYSVSREKKESFPLTVTSAQKNPTAFYLCASSGLAGETDTQYFGPGTRLTVL.

This chain connects TRBV28 to TRBJ2-7; 7 bases are a match to TRBD1. The CDR3 runs to 16 residues. Germline-derived CDR1 and CDR2 are MDHEN and SYDVKM. Germline trimming cut 2 bases from V and 0 bases from J; bases unmatched to any gene: 7. The CDR3 bases are TGTGCCAGCAGTTTAGGGACAGAAGGCCTCTCCTACGAGCAGTACTTC. Translation gives CASSLGTEGLSYEQYF. The complete variable domain, with remaining parts taken from reference TRBV28 and TRBJ2-7, reads DVKVTQSSRYLVKRTGEKVFLECVQDMDHENMFWYRQDPGLGLRLIYFSYDVKMKEKGDIPEGYSVSREKKERFSLILESASTNQTSMYLCASSLGTEGLSYEQYFGPGTRLTVT.